A selection of T cell receptor beta chains follows, all from one sample in a study of prognosis after radiotherapy for stage I lung cancer. In TCRdb, the multiplex PCR reads were re-called with MiXCR into one record per CDR3 protein. The sample shows about 36,000 distinct CDR3 sequences, 32% of them seen only once. Sequencing was performed on PBMCs, taken before or after stereotactic body radiation therapy (not recorded which). These receptors were obtained from a donor at least 50 years old with non-small cell lung cancer. The CDR3 runs from the conserved cysteine through the conserved F or W. Fields, in order: V gene, D gene, clone size, J gene, CDR3 length, CDR3 protein, CDR3 DNA. The D gene is left open where the match is weak. Part of the rows lack a size; the others show once, few, many or a class for expanded clones.

v_gene: TRBV6-1
d_gene: NA
abundance: NA
j_gene: TRBJ1-2
len: 17
CDR3aa: CASSATGTGMVDYGYTF
CDR3nt: TGTGCCAGCAGCGCTACCGGTACAGGGATGGTCGACTATGGCTACACCTTC

v_gene: TRBV10-3
d_gene: NA
abundance: medium-sized
j_gene: TRBJ2-1
len: 11
CDR3aa: CAISVGNEQFF
CDR3nt: TGTGCCATCAGTGTGGGTAATGAGCAGTTCTTC

v_gene: TRBV30
d_gene: TRBD1
abundance: many
j_gene: TRBJ2-7
len: 16
CDR3aa: CAWRQLSTGVLPEQYF
CDR3nt: TGTGCCTGGAGGCAACTATCGACAGGGGTCCTCCCCGAGCAGTACTTC

v_gene: TRBV10-3
d_gene: NA
abundance: NA
j_gene: TRBJ2-7
len: 18
CDR3aa: CAISESRVGTRGFYEQYF
CDR3nt: TGTGCCATCAGTGAGTCGAGGGTGGGGACACGGGGGTTTTACGAGCAGTACTTC

v_gene: TRBV6-1
d_gene: NA
abundance: many
j_gene: TRBJ1-6
len: 14
CDR3aa: CASVGTRILSPLHF
CDR3nt: TGTGCCAGCGTCGGGACACGGATACTTTCACCCCTCCACTTT

v_gene: TRBV30
d_gene: NA
abundance: many
j_gene: TRBJ1-6
len: 12
CDR3aa: CAWSVWDSPLHF
CDR3nt: TGTGCCTGGAGTGTGTGGGATTCACCCCTCCACTTT

v_gene: TRBV2
d_gene: NA
abundance: once
j_gene: TRBJ2-7
len: 13
CDR3aa: CASIGHALREQYF
CDR3nt: TGTGCCAGCATTGGGCACGCCCTGAGGGAGCAGTACTTC

v_gene: TRBV12-3/TRBV12-4
d_gene: NA
abundance: NA
j_gene: TRBJ2-7
len: 14
CDR3aa: CASTSWGDTYEQYF
CDR3nt: TGTGCCAGCACTTCTTGGGGTGACACCTACGAGCAGTACTTC

v_gene: TRBV27
d_gene: TRBD2
abundance: NA
j_gene: TRBJ2-7
len: 16
CDR3aa: CATSKGREGNRWEQYF
CDR3nt: TGTGCCACCAGCAAAGGTCGGGAGGGTAATAGGTGGGAGCAGTACTTC

v_gene: TRBV30
d_gene: NA
abundance: many
j_gene: TRBJ1-6
len: 13
CDR3aa: CAWSDQSDSPLHF
CDR3nt: TGTGCCTGGAGTGACCAGTCGGATTCACCCCTCCACTTT

v_gene: TRBV6-2/TRBV6-3
d_gene: NA
abundance: NA
j_gene: TRBJ2-2
len: 16
CDR3aa: CASSARVGTGTGELFF
CDR3nt: TGTGCCAGCAGTGCGCGGGTAGGAACTGGCACCGGTGAGCTGTTTTTT

v_gene: TRBV4-2
d_gene: NA
abundance: many
j_gene: TRBJ1-1
len: 14
CDR3aa: CASSLGHENTEAFF
CDR3nt: TGTGCCAGCAGCCTCGGACACGAGAACACTGAAGCTTTCTTT

v_gene: TRBV20-1
d_gene: TRBD1
abundance: many
j_gene: TRBJ1-2
len: 14
CDR3aa: CTPRQGSENYGYTF
CDR3nt: TGCACCCCCCGACAGGGTAGTGAGAACTATGGCTACACCTTC

v_gene: TRBV19
d_gene: NA
abundance: once
j_gene: TRBJ1-6
len: 15
CDR3aa: CASSASRGGTSPLHF
CDR3nt: TGTGCCAGTAGTGCCTCCCGAGGAGGTACCTCACCCCTCCACTTT

v_gene: TRBV7-9
d_gene: TRBD2
abundance: once
j_gene: TRBJ2-3
len: 21
CDR3aa: CASSVSYRPLAGWEGTDTQYF
CDR3nt: TGTGCCAGCAGCGTGTCCTACCGTCCACTAGCGGGTTGGGAGGGCACAGATACGCAGTATTTT

v_gene: TRBV20-1
d_gene: TRBD2
abundance: many
j_gene: TRBJ2-5
len: 16
CDR3aa: CSARDPSGGNKETQYF
CDR3nt: TGCAGTGCTAGAGATCCCAGCGGGGGGAATAAAGAGACCCAGTACTTC

v_gene: TRBV7-2
d_gene: NA
abundance: many
j_gene: TRBJ2-7
len: 14
CDR3aa: CASSISPRGNEQYF
CDR3nt: TGTGCCAGCAGCATATCACCCAGGGGTAACGAGCAGTACTTC

v_gene: TRBV5-5
d_gene: NA
abundance: many
j_gene: TRBJ1-4
len: 17
CDR3aa: CASSLVMSAGGNEKLFF
CDR3nt: TGTGCCAGCAGCTTGGTTATGTCGGCAGGAGGGAATGAAAAACTGTTTTTT

v_gene: TRBV6-1
d_gene: NA
abundance: many
j_gene: TRBJ1-1
len: 14
CDR3aa: CASSDRGMNTEAFF
CDR3nt: TGTGCCAGCAGTGACAGGGGTATGAACACTGAAGCTTTCTTT

v_gene: TRBV6-9
d_gene: NA
abundance: many
j_gene: TRBJ1-1
len: 14
CDR3aa: CASSYSHGPGPSFF
CDR3nt: TGTGCCAGCAGTTATTCTCACGGCCCGGGACCGTCTTTCTTT

v_gene: TRBV3-1
d_gene: TRBD2
abundance: many
j_gene: TRBJ2-1
len: 18
CDR3aa: CASSQDGWAGESYNEQFF
CDR3nt: TGTGCCAGCAGCCAAGATGGTTGGGCGGGAGAGTCCTACAATGAGCAGTTCTTC

v_gene: TRBV7-2
d_gene: NA
abundance: NA
j_gene: TRBJ2-2
len: 16
CDR3aa: CAISLVNGYQTGELFF
CDR3nt: TGTGCCATCAGCTTAGTGAATGGGTATCAAACCGGGGAGCTGTTTTTT

v_gene: TRBV7-2
d_gene: TRBD1
abundance: many
j_gene: TRBJ1-2
len: 16
CDR3aa: CASSSRGTAFGGGYTF
CDR3nt: TGTGCCAGCAGCTCAAGAGGGACAGCCTTTGGGGGTGGCTACACCTTC

v_gene: TRBV29-1
d_gene: NA
abundance: many
j_gene: TRBJ2-5
len: 13
CDR3aa: CSVDRGSGETQYF
CDR3nt: TGCAGCGTTGATAGGGGAAGCGGAGAGACCCAGTACTTC

v_gene: TRBV29-1
d_gene: TRBD1
abundance: many
j_gene: TRBJ2-1
len: 14
CDR3aa: CSVPGQGIYNEQFF
CDR3nt: TGCAGCGTTCCGGGACAGGGGATCTACAATGAGCAGTTCTTC

v_gene: TRBV19
d_gene: NA
abundance: many
j_gene: TRBJ1-6
len: 13
CDR3aa: CARRQVGRSPLHF
CDR3nt: TGTGCCCGGAGACAGGTCGGTAGGTCACCCCTCCACTTT

v_gene: TRBV6-2/TRBV6-3
d_gene: NA
abundance: NA
j_gene: TRBJ1-5
len: 15
CDR3aa: CASSYGKYSNQPQHF
CDR3nt: TGTGCCAGCAGTTACGGGAAATATAGCAATCAGCCCCAGCATTTT

v_gene: TRBV18
d_gene: NA
abundance: many
j_gene: TRBJ2-7
len: 14
CDR3aa: CASSPRDNPYEQYF
CDR3nt: TGTGCCAGCTCACCCCGGGACAACCCCTACGAGCAGTACTTC

v_gene: TRBV6-1
d_gene: TRBD1
abundance: many
j_gene: TRBJ2-3
len: 14
CDR3aa: CASTPGQVTDTQYF
CDR3nt: TGTGCCAGCACCCCGGGACAGGTAACAGATACGCAGTATTTT

v_gene: TRBV6-2/TRBV6-3
d_gene: NA
abundance: NA
j_gene: TRBJ1-2
len: 14
CDR3aa: CASSALGGDYGYTF
CDR3nt: TGTGCCAGCAGTGCCCTCGGGGGAGACTATGGCTACACCTTC

v_gene: TRBV6-1
d_gene: TRBD1
abundance: NA
j_gene: TRBJ1-3
len: 18
CDR3aa: CASSRWDRGPSSANTIYF
CDR3nt: TGTGCCAGCAGTCGTTGGGACAGGGGGCCAAGCTCTGCAAACACCATATATTTT

v_gene: TRBV30
d_gene: NA
abundance: many
j_gene: TRBJ2-1
len: 13
CDR3aa: CAWTKGLANEQFF
CDR3nt: TGTGCCTGGACCAAAGGGCTAGCCAATGAGCAGTTCTTC

v_gene: TRBV6-5
d_gene: NA
abundance: few
j_gene: TRBJ2-7
len: 11
CDR3aa: CASSYSTEQYF
CDR3nt: TGTGCCAGCAGTTACTCAACAGAGCAGTACTTC

v_gene: TRBV19
d_gene: TRBD2
abundance: once
j_gene: TRBJ2-2
len: 16
CDR3aa: CASSPSLGGGPGELFF
CDR3nt: TGTGCCAGTAGTCCCTCGCTTGGGGGGGGACCCGGGGAGCTGTTTTTT

v_gene: TRBV7-3
d_gene: NA
abundance: many
j_gene: TRBJ2-2
len: 16
CDR3aa: CASSLSRDANTGELFF
CDR3nt: TGTGCCAGCAGCCTTTCTAGGGATGCGAACACCGGGGAGCTGTTTTTT

v_gene: TRBV11-1
d_gene: TRBD1
abundance: many
j_gene: TRBJ2-7
len: 16
CDR3aa: CASSRAGTVTSYEQYF
CDR3nt: TGTGCCAGCAGCAGAGCCGGGACAGTAACCTCCTACGAGCAGTACTTC

v_gene: TRBV6-2/TRBV6-3
d_gene: NA
abundance: many
j_gene: TRBJ1-2
len: 14
CDR3aa: CASSWGIEDYGYTF
CDR3nt: TGTGCCAGCAGTTGGGGGATTGAGGACTATGGCTACACCTTC

v_gene: TRBV5-8
d_gene: TRBD1
abundance: many
j_gene: TRBJ2-1
len: 15
CDR3aa: CASRTRDRVYNEQFF
CDR3nt: TGTGCCAGCAGAACCAGGGACAGGGTTTACAATGAGCAGTTCTTC

v_gene: TRBV5-1
d_gene: NA
abundance: many
j_gene: TRBJ1-3
len: 14
CDR3aa: CASSLAGGGNTIYF
CDR3nt: TGCGCCAGCAGCTTGGCGGGAGGTGGAAACACCATATATTTT

v_gene: TRBV20-1
d_gene: TRBD2
abundance: many
j_gene: TRBJ2-1
len: 19
CDR3aa: CSAPLVGLAGGRRENEQFF
CDR3nt: TGCAGTGCCCCCTTGGTGGGGCTAGCGGGGGGCCGCCGGGAAAATGAGCAGTTCTTC

v_gene: TRBV25-1
d_gene: TRBD1
abundance: NA
j_gene: TRBJ1-6
len: 16
CDR3aa: CASSGRTGVGNSSLHF
CDR3nt: TGTGCCAGCAGTGGCCGTACAGGGGTTGGTAATTCATCCCTCCACTTT

v_gene: TRBV6-1
d_gene: NA
abundance: many
j_gene: TRBJ1-5
len: 15
CDR3aa: CASSPTGISNQPQHF
CDR3nt: TGTGCCAGCAGTCCCACAGGGATCAGCAATCAGCCCCAGCATTTT

v_gene: TRBV28
d_gene: NA
abundance: many
j_gene: TRBJ1-2
len: 13
CDR3aa: CASSLTVSYGYTF
CDR3nt: TGTGCCAGCAGTCTGACGGTATCCTATGGCTACACCTTC

v_gene: TRBV6-2/TRBV6-3
d_gene: NA
abundance: many
j_gene: TRBJ1-1
len: 12
CDR3aa: CASSGVQGLAFF
CDR3nt: TGTGCCAGCAGTGGGGTCCAGGGGCTGGCTTTCTTT

v_gene: TRBV27
d_gene: NA
abundance: many
j_gene: TRBJ2-7
len: 15
CDR3aa: CASSLSPGVLGEQYF
CDR3nt: TGTGCCAGCAGTTTATCCCCAGGGGTCCTAGGGGAGCAGTACTTC

v_gene: TRBV7-2
d_gene: NA
abundance: NA
j_gene: TRBJ2-5
len: 12
CDR3aa: CASTTGTETQYF
CDR3nt: TGTGCCAGCACCACCGGCACGGAGACCCAGTACTTC

v_gene: TRBV5-6
d_gene: NA
abundance: many
j_gene: TRBJ2-5
len: 15
CDR3aa: CASSPSRSEAETQYF
CDR3nt: TGTGCCAGCAGCCCAAGCAGGAGTGAAGCGGAGACCCAGTACTTC

v_gene: TRBV18
d_gene: NA
abundance: few
j_gene: TRBJ2-4
len: 12
CDR3aa: CASSPGGNIQYF
CDR3nt: TGTGCCAGCTCACCAGGGGGGAACATTCAGTACTTC

v_gene: TRBV7-6
d_gene: TRBD2
abundance: many
j_gene: TRBJ2-1
len: 17
CDR3aa: CASSLVLAGGPRNEQFF
CDR3nt: TGTGCCAGCAGCTTAGTACTAGCGGGGGGGCCTAGGAATGAGCAGTTCTTC